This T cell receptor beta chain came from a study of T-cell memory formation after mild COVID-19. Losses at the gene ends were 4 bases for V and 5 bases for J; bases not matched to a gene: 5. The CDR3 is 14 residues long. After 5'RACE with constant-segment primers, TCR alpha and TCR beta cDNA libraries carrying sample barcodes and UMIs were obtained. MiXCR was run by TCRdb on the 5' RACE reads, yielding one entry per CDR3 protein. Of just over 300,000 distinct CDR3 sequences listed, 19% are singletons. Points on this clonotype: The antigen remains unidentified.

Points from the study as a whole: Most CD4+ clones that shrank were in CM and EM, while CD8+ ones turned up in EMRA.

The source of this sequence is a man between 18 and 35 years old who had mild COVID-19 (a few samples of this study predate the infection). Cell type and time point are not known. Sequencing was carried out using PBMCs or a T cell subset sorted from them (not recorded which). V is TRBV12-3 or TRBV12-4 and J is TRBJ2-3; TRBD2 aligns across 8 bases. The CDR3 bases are TGTGCCAGCAGTTCCGGGAGCGGGGGAGATACGCAGTATTTT. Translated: CASSSGSGGDTQYF.